Reported below is one TCR beta chain. This entry is derived from a study of T cell responses to AZD1222 COVID-19 vaccine. Trimming took 6 bases from V and 4 from J; bases not matched to a gene: 12. Germline V gives CDR1 MNHEY, CDR2 SVGAGI. The CDR3 runs 15 residues. Only in-frame clones appear in the TCRdb table, and some are missing; sequencing was by immunoSEQ multiplex PCR. The data hold 80,000 to 100,000 clones, with roughly 88% observed a single time. The chain uses TRBV6-5 and TRBJ2-7; 7 bases are a match to TRBD1. The sequence was collected from an adult in good health. The sequencing here drew on peripheral blood, taken on day 0 of MenACWY control vaccination. CDR3 region: CASSRDREPRYEQYF. The CDR3 DNA follows: TGTGCCAGCAGCCGCGACAGGGAGCCGCGTTACGAGCAGTACTTC.